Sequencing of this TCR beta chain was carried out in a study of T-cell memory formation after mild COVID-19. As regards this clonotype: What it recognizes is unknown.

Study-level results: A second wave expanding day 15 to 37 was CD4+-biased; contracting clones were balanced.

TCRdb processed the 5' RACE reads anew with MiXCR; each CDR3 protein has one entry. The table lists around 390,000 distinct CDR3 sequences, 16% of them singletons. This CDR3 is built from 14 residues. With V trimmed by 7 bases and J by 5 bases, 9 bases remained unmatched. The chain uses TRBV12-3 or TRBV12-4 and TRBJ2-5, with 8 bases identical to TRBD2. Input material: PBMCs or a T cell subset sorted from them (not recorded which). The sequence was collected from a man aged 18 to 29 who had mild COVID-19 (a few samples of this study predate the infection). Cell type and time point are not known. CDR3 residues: CASTPSGGGETQYF. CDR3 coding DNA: TGTGCCAGCACCCCGAGCGGGGGTGGCGAGACCCAGTACTTC.